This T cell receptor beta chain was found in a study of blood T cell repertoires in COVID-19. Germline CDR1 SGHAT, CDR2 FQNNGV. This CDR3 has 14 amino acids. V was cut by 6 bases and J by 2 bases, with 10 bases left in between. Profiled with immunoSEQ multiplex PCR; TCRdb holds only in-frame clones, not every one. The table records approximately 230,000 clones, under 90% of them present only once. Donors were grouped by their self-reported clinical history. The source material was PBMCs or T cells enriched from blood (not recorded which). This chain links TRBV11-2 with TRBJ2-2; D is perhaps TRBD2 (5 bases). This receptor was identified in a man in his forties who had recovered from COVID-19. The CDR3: CASRRTGNTGELFF. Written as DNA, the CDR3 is TGTGCCAGCAGAAGGACTGGTAACACCGGGGAGCTGTTTTTT.